The 29 T cell receptor beta chains below come from one sample, sequenced in a study of radiotherapy plus CTLA-4 blockade in lung cancer. Clones were read by immunoSEQ multiplex PCR, and TCRdb kept only the in-frame ones, dropping some. Of approximately 37,000 clones in the sample, approximately 70% were seen once. The sample in question was peripheral blood, obtained from a patient treated with radiotherapy plus ipilimumab. Receptors originate from a human donor with non-small cell lung cancer who had stable disease on radiotherapy plus ipilimumab.

The chain joins TRBV6-1 to TRBJ2-7; 8 bases line up with TRBD2. Losses at the gene ends were 6 bases for V and 4 bases for J; bases not matched to a gene: 11. The CDR3 is 15 residues long. CDR1 is MNHNS and CDR2 is SASEGT in the germline V gene. The CDR3 loop reads CASSSRESSGYEQYF. DNA for the CDR3: TGTGCCAGCAGCTCGAGGGAGTCTAGCGGGTACGAGCAGTACTTC.

The rearrangement joins TRBV12-5 to TRBJ1-1, with 8 bases fitting TRBD1. The CDR3 is 14 amino acids. V shed 4 bases, J shed 5 bases, and the junction held 6 bases outside the gene matches. Germline V lookup: CDR1 LGHNT, CDR2 FRNRAP. CDR3 DNA: TGTGCTAGTGGTTCCCGGACAGGGAGAACTGAAGCTTTCTTT. This sequence encodes CASGSRTGRTEAFF.

V is TRBV5-1 and J is TRBJ2-5; 12 nucleotides agree with TRBD2. This CDR3 contains 15 residues. Trimming removed 1 base from V and 5 bases from J; junction bases left unmatched: 3. Germline CDR1 and CDR2: SGHRS and YFSETQ. The DNA of the CDR3 is TGCGCCAGCAGCTTGACTAGCGGGGGGAGGGAGACCCAGTACTTC. Translating gives CASSLTSGGRETQYF. Drawing the rest from reference TRBV5-1 and TRBJ2-5, the complete variable domain is KAGVTQTPRYLIKTRGQQVTLSCSPISGHRSVSWYQQTPGQGLQFLFEYFSETQRNKGNFPGRFSGRQFSNSRSEMNVSTLELGDSALYLCASSLTSGGRETQYFGPGTRLLVL.

The CDR3 sequence is CASSQEPLTSQTYEQYF. The CDR3 DNA is TGTGCCAGCAGCCAAGAGCCCCTGACTAGCCAAACCTACGAGCAGTACTTC. The V and J genes are TRBV14 and TRBJ2-7; TRBD2 aligns across 7 bases. V dropped 0 bases and J dropped 2; count of bases not matched to a gene: 10. The CDR3 extends over 17 amino acids. Germline loops: CDR1 SGHDN, CDR2 FVKESK.

This sequence joins TRBV4-1 and TRBJ1-5; the D is unclear. CDR3 length: 16 amino acids. CDR1 is MGHRA and CDR2 is YSYEKL in the germline V gene. Between the trimmed V and J ends, which lost 1 base and 3 bases, there was a span of 13 bases. In DNA form, the CDR3 reads TGCGCCAGCAGCCAAGTTTTTCCGGAGGACAATCAGCCCCAGCATTTT. Protein sequence: CASSQVFPEDNQPQHF.

The chain carries TRBV13 and TRBJ1-1; 7 bases are shared with TRBD1. Germline-derived CDR1 and CDR2 are PRHDT and FYEKMQ (reference sequence). The CDR3 has 16 amino acids. V lost 5 bases and J lost 0; bases outside the gene matches: 9. The CDR3, as DNA: TGTGCCAGCAGCCGCCGAGGACAGGCCATGAACACTGAAGCTTTCTTT. Protein product: CASSRRGQAMNTEAFF. The full variable domain, completed using reference TRBV13 and TRBJ1-1, is AAGVIQSPRHLIKEKRETATLKCYPIPRHDTVYWYQQGPGQDPQFLISFYEKMQSDKGSIPDRFSAQQFSDYHSELNMSSLELGDSALYFCASSRRGQAMNTEAFFGQGTRLTVV.

V usage is TRBV6-6 and J usage is TRBJ1-5; TRBD1 is a possible D gene (5 bases). This CDR3 has 15 amino acids. Per germline, CDR1 MNHNY and CDR2 SVGAGI (reference sequence). The V end was cut by 7 bases, the J end by 2 bases, with 15 bases between. CDR3 sequence reads: CASTNSGYGNQPQHF. DNA of the CDR3: TGTGCCAGCACCAACTCAGGGTACGGCAATCAGCCCCAGCATTTT.

In its sample, this clone was seen a few times. The chain links TRBV28 to TRBJ1-6; 11 nucleotides align to TRBD1. The CDR3 extends over 15 amino acids. Germline V gene lookup returns CDR1 MDHEN and CDR2 SYDVKM. Losses at the gene ends were 4 bases for V and 9 bases for J; bases not matched to a gene: 5. DNA for the CDR3: TGTGCCAGCAGTTCGTCCGGGACAGGGGGTTCACCCCTCCACTTT. This sequence encodes CASSSSGTGGSPLHF.

This clone was picked up a small number of times. The chain is built from TRBV11-1 and TRBJ2-3; weak D call: TRBD2 (6 bases). CDR1 SGHAT and CDR2 FQDESV come from the germline V gene (reference sequence). The CDR3 length is 17 residues. The ends were cut back, 6 bases at V and 0 bases at J, with 19 bases in the middle. This chain's CDR3 is CASRRQGGVRSTDTQYF. CDR3 DNA: TGTGCCAGCAGACGGCAAGGAGGGGTGCGCAGCACAGATACGCAGTATTTT.

V and J are TRBV19 and TRBJ1-2; D remains unclear. Germline-derived CDR1 and CDR2 are LNHDA and SQIVND (reference sequence). V was trimmed by 3 bases and J by 6 bases, leaving 14 bases between them. This CDR3 is built from 14 residues. The CDR3 is CASSMFQTRNGYTF. The CDR3 DNA is TGTGCCAGTAGTATGTTCCAGACAAGGAATGGCTACACCTTC.

The chain uses TRBV2 and TRBJ2-5; TRBD2 is a possible D gene (6 bases). Germline-derived CDR1 and CDR2 are SNHLY and FYNNEI. The V and J ends lost 1 base and 7 bases respectively, with 10 bases between them. The CDR3 is 13 amino acids. CDR3 region: CASSEVTAGTQYF. The CDR3 DNA reads as TGTGCCAGCAGTGAAGTGACAGCGGGGACCCAGTACTTC.

The V call is TRBV7-8, the J call TRBJ2-3; D is ambiguous. The CDR3 is made up of 15 amino acids. CDR1 SGHVS and CDR2 FQNEAQ come from the germline V gene. Trimming left V 5 bases short and J 1 base short, with 13 bases between. The CDR3 coding sequence is TGTGCCAGCAGCGCCCGACTGATCCGCACAGATACGCAGTATTTT. It translates to CASSARLIRTDTQYF.

The J gene is TRBJ1-1, the V gene TRBV7-2; D uncertain. The CDR3 contains 12 residues. CDR1 is SGHTA, CDR2 FQGNSA, per germline. The V end was cut by 5 bases, the J end by 9 bases, with 13 bases between. The CDR3 here is CASSPGGIQAFF. The CDR3 nucleotides read TGTGCCAGCAGCCCTGGCGGAATCCAAGCTTTCTTT.

J is TRBJ2-3 and V is TRBV5-1; weak D call: TRBD1 (6 bases). The CDR3 consists of 14 residues. Per germline, CDR1 SGHRS and CDR2 YFSETQ. V gave up 4 bases and J gave up 2 bases, with 11 bases separating them. In nucleotides, the CDR3 is TGCGCCAGCAGCCAGGGGATTCTCACAGATACGCAGTATTTT. This translates into CASSQGILTDTQYF.

This clone turned up a few times. The chain uses TRBV5-1 and TRBJ1-2; D possibly corresponds to TRBD1 (5 bases). The germline CDR1 and CDR2 sequences are SGHRS and YFSETQ. CDR3 length equals 14 residues. V was cut by 4 bases and J by 3 bases, with 13 bases left in between. CDR3 sequence (DNA): TGCGCCAGCAGCCCGACAGATTGGCACTATGGCTACACCTTC. It encodes CASSPTDWHYGYTF.

The chain joins TRBV5-8 to TRBJ1-2; D gene unclear. Germline CDR1 is SGHTS and CDR2 is YDEGEE. Trimming pared 4 bases from V and 0 bases from J, leaving 10 bases between. This CDR3 comprises 14 residues. The CDR3 nucleotides are TGTGCCAGCAGCCCGCTGAGTGCTAACTATGGCTACACCTTC. It encodes CASSPLSANYGYTF. The variable domain in full, with the rest retrieved from reference TRBV5-8 and TRBJ1-2, is EAGVTQSPTHLIKTRGQQATLRCSPISGHTSVYWYQQALGLGLQFLLWYDEGEERNRGNFPPRFSGRQFPNYSSELNVNALELEDSALYLCASSPLSANYGYTFGSGTRLTVV.

The chain joins TRBV9 to TRBJ2-3; 9 nucleotides line up with TRBD2. The germline V gene has CDR1 SGDLS and CDR2 YYNGEE. The trim removed 0 bases at V and 3 bases at J, leaving 14 bases unmatched. This CDR3 contains 19 residues. The DNA of the CDR3 is TGTGCCAGCAGCGTAGGGTATCGCGGGGGGGCTGGGACAACAGATACGCAGTATTTT. Translation gives CASSVGYRGGAGTTDTQYF. The whole variable domain, remainder taken from reference TRBV9 and TRBJ2-3, is DSGVTQTPKHLITATGQRVTLRCSPRSGDLSVYWYQQSLDQGLQFLIQYYNGEERAKGNILERFSAQQFPDLHSELNLSSLELGDSALYFCASSVGYRGGAGTTDTQYFGPGTRLTVL.

This chain joins TRBV7-8 and TRBJ2-7; 8 positions agree with TRBD1. This CDR3 is 16 amino acids long. V was clipped by 8 bases and J by 3 bases; unmatched bases: 15. Germline V gene sequence: CDR1 SGHVS, CDR2 FQNEAQ. CDR3 sequence reads: CASGGQGGSIFYEQYF. The CDR3 DNA sequence: TGTGCCAGCGGCGGACAGGGTGGGTCAATTTTCTACGAGCAGTACTTC.

The chain recombines TRBV10-1 with TRBJ1-2; D not resolved. CDR3 length: 13 amino acids. V was clipped by 8 bases and J by 1 base, with 11 bases between them. Germline assignment: CDR1 WNHNN and CDR2 SYGVQD (reference sequence). This CDR3 reads CASAPGINYGYTF. The CDR3 coding sequence is TGCGCCAGCGCCCCGGGTATTAACTATGGCTACACCTTC.

This clone has just one count. V usage is TRBV21-1 and J usage is TRBJ1-1; TRBD1, the D gene given by the table, was not confirmed from the DNA. TRBV21-1 has pseudogene status. The CDR3 runs to 15 residues. DNA for the CDR3: TGTGCCAGCAGCAAAGCTAACAGAGAGAACACTGAAGCTTTCTTT. Protein sequence: CASSKANRENTEAFF.

The J gene is TRBJ2-5, the V gene TRBV9; 7 bases are a match to TRBD1. Germline lookup yields CDR1 SGDLS and CDR2 YYNGEE. The CDR3 has 15 residues. The V gene end was trimmed by 4 bases and the J gene end by 5 bases; junction bases not matched to a gene: 11. The CDR3 region has the DNA TGTGCCAGCAGCCCAAACAGGGGCGTGGGTGAGACCCAGTACTTC. Translated: CASSPNRGVGETQYF. The whole variable domain, filled in from reference TRBV9 and TRBJ2-5, reads DSGVTQTPKHLITATGQRVTLRCSPRSGDLSVYWYQQSLDQGLQFLIQYYNGEERAKGNILERFSAQQFPDLHSELNLSSLELGDSALYFCASSPNRGVGETQYFGPGTRLLVL.

The rearrangement links TRBV5-1 to TRBJ2-5, with D tentatively TRBD2 (6 bases). V lost 1 base to trimming and J lost 5 bases, with 12 bases between them. Germline CDR1 reads SGHRS; CDR2 reads YFSETQ. The length of the CDR3 is 14 residues. The CDR3 DNA reads as TGCGCCAGCAGCTTGCAGGAGGGCAGGGAGACCCAGTACTTC. As protein: CASSLQEGRETQYF.

The chain employs TRBV6-1 and TRBJ2-7; 7 bases are a match to TRBD1. CDR1 MNHNS and CDR2 SASEGT come from the germline V gene. The CDR3 totals 17 residues. Trimming took 3 bases from V and 0 from J; bases not matched to a gene: 11. The chain's CDR3 is CASSDFFRQGNSYEQYF. CDR3 sequence (DNA): TGTGCCAGCAGTGATTTCTTTAGACAGGGCAACTCCTACGAGCAGTACTTC.

This chain connects TRBV30 to TRBJ1-2; the D gene is possibly TRBD1 (5 bases). V was pared by 0 bases and J by 8 bases, with 7 bases between. Germline CDR1 GTSNPN, CDR2 SVGIG (reference sequence). The CDR3 loop spans 11 amino acids. The CDR3 DNA follows: TGTGCCTGGAGTGTAGGGGCCGGCTACACCTTC. This gives the protein CAWSVGAGYTF.

The gene calls are TRBV5-1 and TRBJ1-3; D gene ambiguous. Germline loops: CDR1 SGHRS, CDR2 YFSETQ. Deletions cut 1 base from V and 2 bases from J, with 10 bases between. The CDR3 covers 15 residues. The DNA of the CDR3 is TGCGCCAGCAGCTTGAGCCTCTTTCCTGGAAACACCATATATTTT. It specifies CASSLSLFPGNTIYF.

This sequence joins TRBV5-4 and TRBJ1-1; no definite D call. Trimming shortened V by 4 bases and J by 2 bases, and 9 bases separated the two germline ends. The CDR3 contains 13 residues. Germline values: CDR1 SGHNT, CDR2 YYREEE (reference sequence). DNA of the CDR3: TGTGCCAGCAGCCCAGGTTCAAACACTGAAGCTTTCTTT. Translation gives CASSPGSNTEAFF.

This chain uses TRBV18 with TRBJ2-1; D unclear. CDR1 is KGHSH, CDR2 LQKENI, per germline. With 2 bases removed from V and 3 bases from J, the gap between germline ends came to 11 bases. The CDR3 is 15 amino acids. The CDR3 loop reads CASSPTTALYNEQFF. DNA for the CDR3: TGTGCCAGCTCACCAACTACGGCCCTCTACAATGAGCAGTTCTTC.

The chain carries TRBV5-1 and TRBJ1-4; the match to TRBD1 covers 8 bases. With V trimmed by 4 bases and J by 8 bases, 10 bases remained unmatched. This CDR3 comprises 15 residues. The germline CDR1 and CDR2 sequences are SGHRS and YFSETQ. The CDR3 DNA sequence: TGCGCCAGCAGCCAACGCACAGGGGGTGGGGAAAAACTGTTTTTT. It specifies CASSQRTGGGEKLFF.

The gene calls are TRBV2 and TRBJ2-1; D not certain. V was pared by 2 bases and J by 9 bases, with 5 bases between. CDR1 and CDR2 from the germline V gene are SNHLY and FYNNEI. This CDR3 is 11 amino acids long. This chain's CDR3 is CASSERGEQFF. CDR3 coding DNA: TGTGCCAGCAGTGAAAGAGGTGAGCAGTTCTTC.